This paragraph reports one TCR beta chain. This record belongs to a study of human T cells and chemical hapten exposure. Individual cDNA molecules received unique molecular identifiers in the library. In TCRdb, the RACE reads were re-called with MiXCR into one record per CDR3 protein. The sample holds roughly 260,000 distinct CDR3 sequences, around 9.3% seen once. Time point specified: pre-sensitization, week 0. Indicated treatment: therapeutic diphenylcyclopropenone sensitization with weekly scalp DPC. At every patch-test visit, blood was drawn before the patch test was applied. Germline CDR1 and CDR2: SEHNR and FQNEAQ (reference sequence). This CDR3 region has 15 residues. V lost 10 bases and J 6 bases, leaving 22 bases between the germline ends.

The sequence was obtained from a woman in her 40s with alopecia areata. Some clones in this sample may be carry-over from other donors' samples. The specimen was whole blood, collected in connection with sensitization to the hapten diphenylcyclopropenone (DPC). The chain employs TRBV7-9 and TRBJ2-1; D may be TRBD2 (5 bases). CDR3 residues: CATTPFGLRGNEQFF. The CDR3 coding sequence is TGTGCCACCACCCCCTTTGGGCTACGGGGCAATGAGCAGTTCTTC.